Described below is a single TCR beta chain sequence and its context. The entry originates in a study of blood T cell repertoires in COVID-19. Authors' analysis steps: Scientists estimated how many nucleated cells there were by amplifying reference gene primers. Here immunoSEQ multiplex PCR was the method, and the copy in TCRdb shows in-frame clones only, minus some. V, J and clone size are those of that table, while D and trimming were read from the DNA. Among over 200,000 clones, 75% to 90% were seen once, and the ten largest hold over 3.5%. Grouping used clinical history reported by participants in a survey and questionnaire. Participants classified as exposed had met a COVID-19 case within 2 weeks before study entry. The J segment lost 6 bases and the V segment lost 4 bases, leaving 3 bases of the junction unmatched. CDR3 size: 15 residues. Germline loops: CDR1 WNHNN, CDR2 SYGVQD (reference sequence).

Sample: PBMCs or T cells enriched from blood (not recorded which). The TCR originated in a woman aged 25 to 39 who had been exposed to COVID-19. This chain connects TRBV10-1 to TRBJ2-2, with 12 nucleotides matching TRBD2. As DNA, the CDR3 is TGCGCCAGCAGTGGGACTAGCGGGATCGCCGGGGAGCTGTTTTTT. Translation gives CASSGTSGIAGELFF.